These 21 T cell receptor beta chains originate from one sample sequenced in a study of graft-versus-host responses after intestinal transplantation. Data came from immunoSEQ multiplex PCR; TCRdb stores just in-frame clones and leaves some out. This table holds 100,000 to 140,000 clones, 87% found once. For these TCRs, the target antigens are not known. Sequenced here: unstimulated CD4+ T cells sorted from spleen or lymph node cells, sampled before transplant. The receptors come from a human donor who was the organ donor for an intestinal transplant.

With regard to this clone: Other DNA variants within this sample encode the same CDR3. V and J are TRBV18 and TRBJ2-5, with D possibly TRBD2 on 5 matching bases. The CDR3 is 14 amino acids. Germline CDR1 and CDR2: KGHSH and LQKENI. The V end lost 6 bases, the J end lost 3 bases, and 14 bases lay between the germline ends. The CDR3 protein is CASSLGLAKETQYF. The CDR3 region has the DNA TGTGCCAGCTCGTTAGGACTGGCCAAAGAGACCCAGTACTTC.

The rearrangement links TRBV18 to TRBJ2-1; 7 positions agree with TRBD1. This CDR3 spans 15 amino acids. The V and J ends lost 1 base and 2 bases, in that order; junction bases with no gene match: 2. In germline, CDR1 is KGHSH, CDR2 LQKENI. The CDR3 protein is CASSPRTGPYNEQFF. As DNA, the CDR3 is TGTGCCAGCTCACCACGGACAGGCCCCTACAATGAGCAGTTCTTC.

The chain carries TRBV9 and TRBJ1-6; 10 bases line up with TRBD1. Unmatched junction bases numbered 0, after V lost 0 bases and J lost 3 bases. The germline CDR1 and CDR2 sequences are SGDLS and YYNGEE. There are 16 residues in the CDR3. The CDR3 bases are TGTGCCAGCAGCGTAGGGACAGGGGGCTATAATTCACCCCTCCACTTT. This translates into CASSVGTGGYNSPLHF.

V is TRBV30 and J is TRBJ1-1, with D uncertain. In germline, CDR1 is GTSNPN, CDR2 SVGIG (reference sequence). Trimming cost V 0 bases and J 1 base, with 6 bases left between them. CDR3 length: 13 residues. As DNA, the CDR3 is TGTGCCTGGAGTGTATCGAGGAACACTGAAGCTTTCTTT. Translating it yields CAWSVSRNTEAFF.

A few counts support this clone. CDR3 in DNA: TGTGCCAGCAGCGTAGTTGGGGGGGCTCACACCGGGGAGCTGTTTTTT. It codes for CASSVVGGAHTGELFF. The chain has TRBV9 and TRBJ2-2, with a weak D call TRBD2 (7 bases). In germline, CDR1 is SGDLS, CDR2 YYNGEE. The CDR3 covers 16 residues. V was shortened by 0 bases and J by 3 bases, with 12 bases between the two germline ends.

In nucleotides, the CDR3 is TGTGCCAGCAGCTCGACACAGGGGGATACGCAGTATTTT. Translating gives CASSSTQGDTQYF. V and J are TRBV5-4 and TRBJ2-3; 7 bases align to TRBD1. The CDR3 runs 13 residues. Losses at the gene ends were 3 bases for V and 6 bases for J; bases not matched to a gene: 4. From germline, CDR1 is SGHNT and CDR2 YYREEE (reference sequence). Variable domain in full (rest from reference TRBV5-4 and TRBJ2-3): ETGVTQSPTHLIKTRGQQVTLRCSSQSGHNTVSWYQQALGQGPQFIFQYYREEENGRGNFPPRFSGLQFPNYSSELNVNALELDDSALYLCASSSTQGDTQYFGPGTRLTVL.

The chain has TRBV7-3 and TRBJ2-1; 8 nucleotides match TRBD2. Germline CDR1 is SGHTA and CDR2 is FQGTGA. The CDR3 loop spans 14 amino acids. V lost 5 bases, J lost 6 bases, and 6 bases stayed unmatched. The CDR3 loop reads CASSPPGLVNEQFF. The CDR3 region has the DNA TGTGCCAGCAGCCCGCCGGGACTAGTCAATGAGCAGTTCTTC.

The chain recombines TRBV6-1 with TRBJ1-2; 8 bases fit TRBD1. The CDR3 spans 14 residues. V lost 4 bases and J lost 4; bases outside the gene matches: 5. Germline CDR1 MNHNS, CDR2 SASEGT. CDR3 residues: CASSGQGAGYGYTF. The CDR3 DNA sequence: TGTGCCAGCAGTGGGCAGGGGGCTGGCTATGGCTACACCTTC.

The CDR3 region has the DNA TGTGCCAGCAGCCCCGGGCGCTCCTACGAGCAGTACTTC. Translation: CASSPGRSYEQYF. The rearrangement links TRBV7-3 to TRBJ2-7; no firm D call. The CDR3 sequence is 13 residues long. V was shortened by 5 bases and J by 0 bases, with 8 bases between the two germline ends. Looked up from germline, CDR1 is SGHTA and CDR2 is FQGTGA.

The V and J genes are TRBV5-8 and TRBJ2-1; the D gene is possibly TRBD2 (6 bases). The CDR3 has 15 amino acids. CDR1 SGHTS and CDR2 YDEGEE come from the germline V gene. Trimming took off 0 bases at V and 2 bases at J, with 9 bases between the two ends. CDR3 amino acids: CASSLAGAAYNEQFF. CDR3 in DNA: TGTGCCAGCAGCTTGGCGGGAGCGGCCTACAATGAGCAGTTCTTC.

The rearrangement links TRBV5-5 to TRBJ2-2; D perhaps matches TRBD2 (7 bases). Deletions cut 4 bases from V and 7 bases from J, with 14 bases between. The CDR3 totals 14 residues. Germline lookup yields CDR1 SGHKS and CDR2 YYEKEE (reference sequence). The CDR3 loop is CASSPRGRDGELFF. CDR3 nucleotide sequence: TGTGCCAGCAGCCCGCGGGGGCGCGACGGGGAGCTGTTTTTT.

This chain links TRBV27 with TRBJ2-2; 8 positions match TRBD2. CDR3 size: 15 residues. After removal of 3 bases from V and 5 bases from J, the junction contained 5 bases not matched to a gene. CDR1 MNHEY and CDR2 SMNVEV come from the germline V gene (reference sequence). The CDR3 region is CASSFWRGVTGELFF. The DNA of the CDR3 is TGTGCCAGCAGTTTTTGGCGGGGGGTTACCGGGGAGCTGTTTTTT.

This chain joins TRBV30 and TRBJ1-1; D is unresolved. V was trimmed by 1 base and J by 1 base, leaving 10 bases between them. The V gene's germline CDR1 is GTSNPN and CDR2 SVGIG (reference sequence). The CDR3 runs 14 residues. CDR3 DNA sequence: TGTGCCTGGAGTGCCGTGACGGGGAACACTGAAGCTTTCTTT. Amino acid sequence: CAWSAVTGNTEAFF.

This chain links TRBV6-6 with TRBJ2-5; tentatively, D is TRBD1 (6 bases). The V gene's germline CDR1 is MNHNY and CDR2 SVGAGI (reference sequence). Between the trimmed V and J ends, which lost 7 bases and 5 bases, there was a span of 20 bases. The CDR3 sequence is 15 residues long. CDR3 sequence (DNA): TGTGCCAGCACCTTTAGTGAGTGGGGGCTGGAGACCCAGTACTTC. It encodes CASTFSEWGLETQYF.

This sequence joins TRBV10-1 and TRBJ1-1; D unclear. V was clipped by 3 bases and J by 4 bases, with 9 bases between them. The germline CDR1 and CDR2 sequences are WNHNN and SYGVQD (reference sequence). There are 13 residues in the CDR3. The CDR3 region is CASSEAGRTEAFF. CDR3 nucleotide sequence: TGCGCCAGCAGTGAAGCAGGCCGCACTGAAGCTTTCTTT.

CDR3 amino acids: CASSLMAFVEKLFF. The DNA of the CDR3 is TGTGCCAGCAGCTTAATGGCATTCGTCGAAAAACTGTTTTTT. The chain combines TRBV7-8 with TRBJ1-4; D unclear. CDR1 and CDR2 (germline): SGHVS, FQNEAQ. The CDR3 spans 14 residues. Deletions cut 2 bases from V and 8 bases from J, with 12 bases between.

This clone was recorded once. The rearrangement uses TRBV5-1 and TRBJ1-5; D gene uncertain. The V end was cut by 4 bases, the J end by 2 bases, with 10 bases between. The CDR3 length is 14 residues. Germline CDR1 reads SGHRS; CDR2 reads YFSETQ. CDR3 sequence (DNA): TGCGCCAGCAGCACCGATGGGGGCAATCAGCCCCAGCATTTT. It is translated as CASSTDGGNQPQHF.

The CDR3 protein is CASSIPGLMAANTGELFF. The DNA for the CDR3 is TGTGCCAGTAGTATTCCGGGACTGATGGCAGCGAACACCGGGGAGCTGTTTTTT. The chain employs TRBV19 and TRBJ2-2; a weak D match, TRBD2 (6 bases). The germline CDR1 and CDR2 sequences are LNHDA and SQIVND (reference sequence). This CDR3 is 18 amino acids long. Trimming removed 3 bases at V and 0 bases at J, with 17 bases between.

The rearrangement uses TRBV4-1 and TRBJ2-6; D ambiguous. CDR1 is MGHRA and CDR2 is YSYEKL in the germline V gene. Trimming cost V 4 bases and J 2 bases, with 9 bases left between them. The CDR3 has 15 residues. CDR3 sequence: CASSPPRAGANVLTF. In nucleotides, the CDR3 is TGCGCCAGCAGCCCCCCCAGAGCTGGGGCCAACGTCCTGACTTTC.

This sequence joins TRBV7-9 and TRBJ2-1; tentative D call: TRBD2 (6 bases). Looked up from germline, CDR1 is SEHNR and CDR2 is FQNEAQ (reference sequence). The CDR3 totals 13 residues. With 4 bases removed from V and 9 bases from J, the gap between germline ends came to 13 bases. In DNA, the CDR3 is TGTGCCAGCAGCTGGGCGGGAAAGAGTGAGCAGTTCTTC. Its translation is CASSWAGKSEQFF.

The table lists this clone with a count of one. This sequence joins TRBV5-1 and TRBJ2-7; tentative D call: TRBD2 (6 bases). The V gene's germline CDR1 is SGHRS and CDR2 YFSETQ. There are 14 residues in the CDR3. Trimming took off 1 base at V and 3 bases at J, with 11 bases between the two ends. The CDR3 sequence is CASSLSPGGYEQYF. CDR3 nucleotide sequence: TGCGCCAGCAGCTTGTCCCCCGGGGGCTACGAGCAGTACTTC.